This T cell receptor beta chain derives from a study of blood T cell repertoires in COVID-19 (dated by TCRdb to the early 2020s). With respect to the entire study: Collaborator samples came from the United States, Italy and Spain and covered acute and convalescent phases of COVID-19. The dataset comprised deeply sampled blood TCRbeta repertoires from subjects exposed to, actively infected with, or recovered from COVID-19. The sample metadata nearly always contained a de-identified subject ID, COVID-19 status, age in years and sex. The material from the prospective study consisted of cDNA or gDNA derived from T cells, B-cell-depleted T cells, or PBMCs. Where available, HLA class I and class II types were taken from metadata supplied by the sample provider and were not determined by assay-based typing. The repertoires were released in a freely available public database meant as a resource for research on the immune response to SARS-CoV-2. Samples were obtained from the ongoing ImmuneRACE study (first 160 participants) and from 1,200 or so subjects provided by 6 global collaborators.

CDR1 and CDR2 are drawn from the germline V gene: SNHLY, FYNNEI. The CDR3 sequence holds 15 residues, the cysteine and phenylalanine included. The CDR3 DNA has 45 bases and is translated from base 1. Ends trimmed: V by 4 bases, J by 12 bases; bases unmatched to a gene: 12. Each collaborating institution followed its own protocols to collect whole blood in K2EDTA tubes. For TCRbeta analysis, collaborators shipped samples in one of three forms: frozen whole blood, isolated PBMCs, or DNA extracted from either of those sample types. Overall study outcomes, separate from this receptor: The quantity of clinical and demographic metadata differed by source and by participant and was supplied without curation.

This clone came up once. This clone's antigen is unknown. Base qualities are missing; no much larger clone stands one base away. TCRbeta CDR3 regions were amplified from genomic DNA using the immunoSEQ Assay, a bias-controlled multiplex PCR. As for the authors' bioinformatics: The number of nucleated cells in each sample was estimated from the amplification of reference gene primers within the assay. To quantify the absolute abundance of each unique TCRbeta CDR3 rearrangement, sequence reads were collapsed and filtered. For each sample, productive Simpson clonality was calculated as the square root of Simpson's diversity index across productive rearrangements. What TCRdb holds here is the immuneACCESS table cut down to in-frame rearrangements. Part of the clones is not present; checked against another copy, under half of the missing clones reflect an unresolved V gene, and the others are unexplained. The D gene and trimming were derived from the DNA, and the V and J assignments and clone size from that table. The sample table lists 90,000 or so clones, about 87% of them with a count of one. The ten largest clonotypes hold 1.1% of the sample.

The V and J genes are TRBV2 and TRBJ1-6, with TRBD1 identical over 7 junction bases. This TCR derives from a human donor in a cohort sampled during active COVID-19. Source material: peripheral blood. CDR3 sequence: CASSVVNRQGGPLHF. The nucleotides are TGTGCCAGCAGTGTCGTCAATCGTCAGGGGGGACCCCTCCACTTT.